This T cell receptor (beta chain) was observed in a study of blood T cell repertoires in COVID-19. On the study more broadly: Some COVID-19 samples were acute and others convalescent; all came from the United States, Italy and Spain. The cDNA or gDNA used as material had been derived from T cells, B-cell-depleted T cells, or PBMCs.

Methods used by the authors: Estimates of nucleated cell counts were drawn from the amplification of reference gene primers. Sequencing used immunoSEQ multiplex PCR; TCRdb keeps in-frame clones, though not all of them. Clonal size and the V and J genes are those of that table, whereas D and trimming came from the DNA. The sample lists roughly 99,000 clones; over 75% were seen once. Germline V gene sequence: CDR1 SNHLY, CDR2 FYNNEI. V trimming: 6 bases; J trimming: 7 bases; junction bases outside the gene matches: 6. The CDR3 loop spans 14 amino acids. The sequenced sample was peripheral blood. The genes are TRBV2 and TRBJ2-2, with 9 bases aligning to TRBD1. The TCR originated in an elderly woman with acute or convalescent COVID-19. For the CDR3, the DNA is TGTGCCAGCAGCAAACAGGGGGCAAACGGGGAGCTGTTTTTT. The encoded protein is CASSKQGANGELFF. Combining the CDR3 with reference TRBV2 and TRBJ2-2 gives the whole variable domain EPEVTQTPSHQVTQMGQEVILRCVPISNHLYFYWYRQILGQKVEFLVSFYNNEISEKSEIFDDQFSVERPDGSNFTLKIRSTKLEDSAMYFCASSKQGANGELFFGEGSRLTVL.